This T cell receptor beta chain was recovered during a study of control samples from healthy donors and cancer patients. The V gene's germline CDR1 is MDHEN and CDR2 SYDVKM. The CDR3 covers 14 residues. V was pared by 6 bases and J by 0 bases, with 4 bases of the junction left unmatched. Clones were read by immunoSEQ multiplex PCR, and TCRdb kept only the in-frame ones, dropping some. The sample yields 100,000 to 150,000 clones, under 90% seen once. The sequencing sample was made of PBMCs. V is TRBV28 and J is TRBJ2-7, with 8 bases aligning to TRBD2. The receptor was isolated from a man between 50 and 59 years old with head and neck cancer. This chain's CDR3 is CASRSGTSSYEQYF. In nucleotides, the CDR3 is TGTGCCAGCAGATCCGGGACTAGCTCCTACGAGCAGTACTTC.